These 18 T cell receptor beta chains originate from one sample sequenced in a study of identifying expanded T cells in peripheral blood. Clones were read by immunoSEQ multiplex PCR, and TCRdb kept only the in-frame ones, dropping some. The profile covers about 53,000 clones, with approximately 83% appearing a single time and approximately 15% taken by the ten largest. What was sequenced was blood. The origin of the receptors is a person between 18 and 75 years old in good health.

The CDR3 DNA reads TGTGCCAGCAGCCCCCCTTCTCGCCAAGAGACCCAGTACTTC. Its protein product is CASSPPSRQETQYF. The genes are TRBV27 and TRBJ2-5; D call uncertain. The V gene lost 6 bases and the J gene lost 1 base, with 12 bases spanning the gap. The CDR3 has 14 residues. Germline V gives CDR1 MNHEY, CDR2 SMNVEV (reference sequence).

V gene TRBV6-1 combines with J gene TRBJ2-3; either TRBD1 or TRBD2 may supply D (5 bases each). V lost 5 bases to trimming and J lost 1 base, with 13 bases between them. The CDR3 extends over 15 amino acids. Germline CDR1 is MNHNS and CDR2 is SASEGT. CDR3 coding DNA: TGTGCCAGCAGTCGGATTGGGGGAGGCACAGATACGCAGTATTTT. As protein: CASSRIGGGTDTQYF.

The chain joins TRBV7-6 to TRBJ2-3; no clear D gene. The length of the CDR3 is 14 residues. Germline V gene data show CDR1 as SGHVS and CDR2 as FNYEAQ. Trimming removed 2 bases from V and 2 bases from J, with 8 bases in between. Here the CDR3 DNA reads TGTGCCAGCAGCTTACAGGAGTACACAGATACGCAGTATTTT. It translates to CASSLQEYTDTQYF.

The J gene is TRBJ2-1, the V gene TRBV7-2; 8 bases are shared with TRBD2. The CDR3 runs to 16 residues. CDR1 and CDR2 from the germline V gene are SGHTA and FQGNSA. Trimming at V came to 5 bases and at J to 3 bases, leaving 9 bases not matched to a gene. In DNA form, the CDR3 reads TGTGCCAGCAGCGACCCCCTAGCGGGCTTCTACAATGAGCAGTTCTTC. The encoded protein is CASSDPLAGFYNEQFF.

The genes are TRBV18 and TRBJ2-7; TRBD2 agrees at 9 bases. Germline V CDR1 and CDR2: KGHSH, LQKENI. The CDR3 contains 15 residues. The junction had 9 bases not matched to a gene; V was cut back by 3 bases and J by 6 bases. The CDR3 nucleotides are TGTGCCAGCTCACCTACACCGGGACTAGCTAGCGAGCAGTACGTC. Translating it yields CASSPTPGLASEQYV.

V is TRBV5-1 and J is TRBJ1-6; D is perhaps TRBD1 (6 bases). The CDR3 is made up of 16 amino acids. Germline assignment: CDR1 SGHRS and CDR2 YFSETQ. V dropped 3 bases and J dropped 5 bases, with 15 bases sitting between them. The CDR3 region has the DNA TGCGCCAGCAGCTCGATGTGGGGGGCGGATAATTCACCCCTCCACTTT. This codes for CASSSMWGADNSPLHF.

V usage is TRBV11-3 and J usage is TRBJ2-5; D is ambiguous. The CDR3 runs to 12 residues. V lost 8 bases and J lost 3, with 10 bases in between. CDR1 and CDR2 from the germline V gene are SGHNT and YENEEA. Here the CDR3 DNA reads TGTGCCAGCGCACGGCAGGAAGAGACCCAGTACTTC. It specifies CASARQEETQYF.

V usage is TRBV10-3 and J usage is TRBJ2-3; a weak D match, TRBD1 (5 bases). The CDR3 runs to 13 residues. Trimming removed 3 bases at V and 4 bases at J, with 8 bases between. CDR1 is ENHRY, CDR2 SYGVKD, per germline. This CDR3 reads CAISEGAADTQYF. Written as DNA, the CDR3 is TGTGCCATCAGTGAAGGGGCCGCAGATACGCAGTATTTT.

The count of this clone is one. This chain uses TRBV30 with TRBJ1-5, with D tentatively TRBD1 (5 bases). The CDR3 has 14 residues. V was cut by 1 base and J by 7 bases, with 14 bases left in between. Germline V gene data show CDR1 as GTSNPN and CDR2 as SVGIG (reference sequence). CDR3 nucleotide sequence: TGTGCCTGGAGTGACGGGGGGTTTGAGCAGCCCCAGCATTTT. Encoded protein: CAWSDGGFEQPQHF.

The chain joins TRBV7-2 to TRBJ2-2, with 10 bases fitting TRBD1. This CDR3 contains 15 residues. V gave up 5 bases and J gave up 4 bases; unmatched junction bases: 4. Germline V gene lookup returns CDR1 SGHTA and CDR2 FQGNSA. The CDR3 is CASSGTGVFTGELFF. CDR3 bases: TGTGCCAGCAGCGGGACAGGGGTTTTCACCGGGGAGCTGTTTTTT.

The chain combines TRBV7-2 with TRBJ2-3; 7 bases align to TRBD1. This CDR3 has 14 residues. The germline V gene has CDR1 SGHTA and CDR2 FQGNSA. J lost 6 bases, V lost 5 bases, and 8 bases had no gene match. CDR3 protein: CASSKRTGPDTQYF. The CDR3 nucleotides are TGTGCCAGCAGCAAGAGGACAGGACCGGATACGCAGTATTTT.

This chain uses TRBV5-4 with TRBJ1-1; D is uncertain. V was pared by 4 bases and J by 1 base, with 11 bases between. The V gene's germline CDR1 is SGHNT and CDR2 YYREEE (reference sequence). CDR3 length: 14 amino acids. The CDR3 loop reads CASSRGLGNTEAFF. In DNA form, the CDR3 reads TGTGCCAGCAGCCGCGGGTTGGGGAACACTGAAGCTTTCTTT.

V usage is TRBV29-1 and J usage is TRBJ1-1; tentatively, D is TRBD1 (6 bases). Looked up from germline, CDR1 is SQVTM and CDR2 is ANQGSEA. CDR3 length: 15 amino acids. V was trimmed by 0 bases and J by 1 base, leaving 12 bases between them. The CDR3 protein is CSVEEAGAGNTEAFF. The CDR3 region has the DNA TGCAGCGTTGAAGAGGCAGGGGCGGGGAACACTGAAGCTTTCTTT.

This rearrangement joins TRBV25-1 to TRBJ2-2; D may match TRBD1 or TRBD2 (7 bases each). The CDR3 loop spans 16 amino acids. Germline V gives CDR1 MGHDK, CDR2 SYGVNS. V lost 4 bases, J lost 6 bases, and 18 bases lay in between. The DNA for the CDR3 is TGTGCCAGCAGTGTAAGGGAGACAGGGAGGGCCGGGGAGCTGTTTTTT. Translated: CASSVRETGRAGELFF.

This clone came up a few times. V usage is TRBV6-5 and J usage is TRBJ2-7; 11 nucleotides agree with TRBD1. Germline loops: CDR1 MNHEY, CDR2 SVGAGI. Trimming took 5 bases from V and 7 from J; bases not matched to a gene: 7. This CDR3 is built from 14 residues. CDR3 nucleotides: TGTGCCAGCAGTCTGAGGACAGGGGGCCGGGAGCAGTACTTC. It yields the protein CASSLRTGGREQYF.

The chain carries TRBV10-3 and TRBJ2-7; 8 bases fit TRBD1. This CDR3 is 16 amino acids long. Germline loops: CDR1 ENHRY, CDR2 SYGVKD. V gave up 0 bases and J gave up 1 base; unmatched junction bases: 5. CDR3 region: CAISESVDRVSYEQYV. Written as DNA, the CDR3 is TGTGCCATCAGTGAGTCGGTGGACAGGGTATCCTACGAGCAGTACGTC.

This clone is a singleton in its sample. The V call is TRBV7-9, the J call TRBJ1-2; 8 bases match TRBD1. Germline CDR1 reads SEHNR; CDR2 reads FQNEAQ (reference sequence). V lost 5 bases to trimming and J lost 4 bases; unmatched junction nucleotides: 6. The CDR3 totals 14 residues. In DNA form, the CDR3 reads TGTGCCAGCAGCCCGTTACAGGGGGGCTATGGCTACACCTTC. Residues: CASSPLQGGYGYTF.

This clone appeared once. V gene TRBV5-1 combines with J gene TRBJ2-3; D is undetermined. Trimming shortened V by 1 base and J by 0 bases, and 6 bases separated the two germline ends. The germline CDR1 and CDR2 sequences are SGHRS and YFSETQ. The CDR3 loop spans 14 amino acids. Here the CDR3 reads CASSLRSSTDTQYF. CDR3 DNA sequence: TGCGCCAGCAGCTTGCGTTCCAGCACAGATACGCAGTATTTT.